What follows are 25 T cell receptor beta chains derived from one specimen sequenced in a study of tumor-infiltrating lymphocytes in primary liver carcinoma. Alongside blood RNA obtained from unsorted whole blood, germline DNA was also extracted. Reverse transcription of about 0.5 ug total RNA with a constant-region primer produced TCR beta cDNA. Each TCR beta library was derived from three nested multiplex PCR rounds that employed slightly modified ARM-PCR. The opening two PCR rounds, around 11 cycles each, paired TRBV1-TRBV30 forward primers with a C-beta reverse primer. TCRdb itself ran the multiplex PCR reads through MiXCR, one entry per CDR3 protein. The sample holds about 330,000 distinct CDR3 sequences, around 60% seen once. Sequenced sample: peripheral blood. The receptors stem from a man in his forties or fifties with primary liver carcinoma and hepatitis B virus infection.

A note on this clonotype: The junction departs from germline at one end; a sequencing error may be responsible. The rearrangement links TRBV6-1 to TRBJ2-3, with D unclear. Germline CDR1 is MNHNS and CDR2 is SASEGT. The CDR3 sequence is 12 residues long. For the CDR3, the DNA is TGTGCCAGCAGTGAAGGTTGGGATATGCAGTATTTT. Translating it yields CASSEGWDMQYF.

On this clonotype itself: A read error is possible here, since a much larger clone lies one base away. The V call is TRBV6-2 or TRBV6-3, the J call TRBJ2-7; D may be TRBD2 (6 bases). The CDR3 is 16 residues long. Germline V lookup: CDR1 MNHEY, CDR2 SVGEGT. CDR3 in amino acids: CTSSYLGRPQDNEQYF. The CDR3 DNA is TGTACCAGCAGTTACCTAGGGAGGCCGCAGGACAACGAGCAGTACTTC.

A single count supports this clonotype. This is likely a read error, given that the CDR3 carries no conserved phenylalanine or tryptophan at its end. The CDR3 region is CSVEVWGATMSEAFS. CDR3 nucleotide sequence: TGCAGCGTTGAAGTATGGGGGGCGACGATGTCTGAAGCTTTCTCA. The rearrangement links TRBV29-1 to TRBJ1-1, with a possible D match to TRBD1 (6 bases). Germline values: CDR1 SQVTM, CDR2 ANQGSEA. This CDR3 has 15 amino acids. The V gene lost 1 base and the J gene lost 6 bases, with 18 bases spanning the gap.

This chain connects TRBV28 to TRBJ2-2, with 8 bases that match TRBD2. This CDR3 comprises 15 residues. V lost 0 bases, J lost 4 bases, and 1 base stayed unmatched. Germline V CDR1 and CDR2: MDHEN, SYDVKM. The CDR3 loop is CASSLWAGGTGELFF. The CDR3 DNA follows: TGTGCCAGCAGTTTATGGGCGGGAGGCACCGGGGAGCTGTTTTTT.

This clonotype was recorded only once. One end of the junction varies from germline; a read error may be responsible. V is TRBV28 and J is TRBJ2-2; tentative D call: TRBD1 (6 bases). Germline V lookup: CDR1 MDHEN, CDR2 SYDVKM. The CDR3 consists of 13 residues. The CDR3 DNA reads as TGTGCCAGCAGCCCTGGGGACACCGGGGAGCCGTTTTTT. It encodes CASSPGDTGEPFF.

As concerns this clonotype: This may arise from a read error, as a much more abundant clone is one base away. The DNA for the CDR3 is TGCAACGTTGAGGGCTCGGGGCCTAATGAAAAACTGTTTTTT. This encodes CNVEGSGPNEKLFF. The chain employs TRBV29-1 and TRBJ1-4, with D perhaps matching TRBD1 (5 bases). Germline assignment: CDR1 SQVTM and CDR2 ANQGSEA. This CDR3 spans 14 amino acids.

Turning to this clonotype: A clone one base away is much larger, so this may be a read error. The gene calls are TRBV10-3 and TRBJ1-2, with D possibly matching TRBD1 (5 bases). CDR3 length equals 15 residues. Per germline, CDR1 ENHRY and CDR2 SYGVKD. For the CDR3, the DNA is TGTTCCATCAGTGAGGCAGGGACTACTAACTATGGCTACACCTTC. Protein sequence: CSISEAGTTNYGYTF.

The V and J genes are TRBV2 and TRBJ2-7; D unclear. CDR3 length equals 13 residues. Trimming pared 3 bases from V and 3 bases from J, leaving 9 bases between. The V gene's germline CDR1 is SNHLY and CDR2 FYNNEI. The CDR3 DNA is TGTGCCAGCAGTGAGTTGGACGGCTACGAGCAGTACTTC. Translation: CASSELDGYEQYF.

About this clonotype: Because it lacks the conserved phenylalanine or tryptophan at the end, this CDR3 is likely a read error. No DNA is shown, since the ends of the CDR3 on it are uncertain; the CDR3 is the one TCRdb lists. The genes are TRBV11-2 and TRBJ2-7; the DNA was not compared with TRBD1, the D call given in the table. The CDR3 is 13 amino acids long, termini counted. Germline V gives CDR1 SGHAT, CDR2 FQNNGV. CDR3 region: CASSTGTGGYCYI.

With respect to this clonotype: A much bigger clone sits one base away, suggesting this may be a read error. The chain links TRBV10-3 to TRBJ2-1, with 10 bases identical to TRBD2. V gave up 6 bases and J gave up 10 bases; unmatched junction bases: 15. Germline values: CDR1 ENHRY, CDR2 SYGVKD. CDR3 size: 16 residues. The CDR3 bases are TGTGCCATCAGCCGGGGGGCACTAGCGGGATTCTACGAGCAGTTCTTC. It encodes CAISRGALAGFYEQFF.

This clonotype was seen a few times. J is TRBJ2-7 and V is TRBV6-5, with D uncertain. Germline lookup yields CDR1 MNHEY and CDR2 SVGAGI. The CDR3 covers 16 residues. The germline V and J ends were trimmed by 4 bases and 1 base, with 17 bases remaining between them. The CDR3 protein is CASSSHARSLSYEQYF. In nucleotides, the CDR3 is TGTGCCAGCAGTTCACACGCAAGGTCACTTTCCTACGAGCAGTACTTC.

With respect to this clonotype: Its ends do not fully match the called genes, so a read error is possible. The chain couples TRBV6-6 to TRBJ2-2, with TRBD1 identical over 8 bases. CDR3 length: 16 residues. The germline V gene has CDR1 MNHNY and CDR2 SVGAGI (reference sequence). The CDR3 bases are TGTGCCATCAGTTACGGGCAGGGGGCTAACACCGGGGAGCTGTTTTTT. This sequence encodes CAISYGQGANTGELFF.

This chain links TRBV7-8 with TRBJ2-1; 9 bases map to TRBD1. J lost 7 bases, V lost 4 bases, and 14 bases had no gene match. The germline CDR1 and CDR2 sequences are SGHVS and FQNEAQ. The CDR3 is made up of 17 amino acids. CDR3 protein: CASSSGMPLDRGNEQFF. CDR3 DNA: TGTGCCAGCAGCTCGGGAATGCCGTTGGACAGGGGAAATGAGCAGTTCTTC.

As concerns this clonotype: One end of the junction fails to match germline, which may point to a read error. The chain combines TRBV11-1 with TRBJ1-1; D is undetermined. The CDR3 is made up of 13 amino acids. Germline CDR1 reads SGHAT; CDR2 reads FQDESV (reference sequence). This CDR3 is CANSRGSTSEALF. The CDR3 DNA follows: TGTGCCAACAGCCGAGGGTCGACATCTGAAGCTCTCTTT.

The gene calls are TRBV4-1 and TRBJ1-6; the D is unclear. Trimming left V 1 base short and J 9 bases short, with 13 bases between. This CDR3 has 15 amino acids. Germline-derived CDR1 and CDR2 are MGHRA and YSYEKL. This CDR3 is CASSQAERVGSPLHF. CDR3 coding DNA: TGCGCCAGCAGCCAAGCCGAGAGGGTGGGTTCACCCCTCCACTTT.

This clonotype is a singleton in its sample. The junction departs from the called germline gene at one end, perhaps through a read error. The chain recombines TRBV11-2 with TRBJ2-3; D uncertain. The CDR3 length is 15 residues. CDR1 SGHAT and CDR2 FQNNGV come from the germline V gene. The CDR3 region is CASEREFTATDTQNF. The CDR3 DNA follows: TGTGCCAGCGAAAGAGAGTTTACCGCCACAGATACGCAGAATTTT.

The chain has TRBV6-1 and TRBJ2-7, with TRBD2 identical over 8 bases. Trimming cost V 9 bases and J 1 base; bases outside gene matches: 8. The CDR3 totals 14 residues. CDR1 is MNHNS and CDR2 is SASEGT in the germline V gene. For the CDR3, the DNA is TGTGCCAGTCTAAATTTAGCGGGGTCCTACGAGCAGTACTTC. Amino acid sequence: CASLNLAGSYEQYF.

This clonotype was observed a handful of times. V is TRBV6-2 or TRBV6-3 and J is TRBJ2-5; possibly TRBD2 for D (6 bases). The ends were cut back, 2 bases at V and 5 bases at J, with 15 bases in the middle. Germline CDR1 is MNHEY and CDR2 is SVGEGT. There are 15 residues in the CDR3. DNA of the CDR3: TGTGCCAGCAGTTACGTTCAGGGCGGAGGGGAGACCCAGTACTTC. Translation gives CASSYVQGGGETQYF.

The rearrangement joins TRBV20-1 to TRBJ2-7; 9 nucleotides match TRBD2. The CDR3 spans 13 residues. The germline gives CDR1 DFQATT, CDR2 SNEGSKA (reference sequence). V lost 4 bases, J lost 3 bases, and 4 bases stayed unmatched. The CDR3 is CSAKTSGLYEQYF. CDR3 nucleotide sequence: TGCAGTGCTAAGACTAGCGGACTCTACGAGCAGTACTTC.

This clonotype was counted once. The junction and the germline gene differ at one end; a read error may be behind it. The chain recombines TRBV5-1 with TRBJ2-5; D is unclear. Germline lookup yields CDR1 SGHRS and CDR2 YFSETQ. The CDR3 has 11 residues. The CDR3 DNA sequence: TGCCCCAGCAGCTTGGAAGAGACCCAGTACTTC. It encodes CPSSLEETQYF.

A few counts support this clonotype. The chain is built from TRBV12-3 or TRBV12-4 and TRBJ1-4; 9 bases match TRBD1. The ends lost 6 bases at V and 7 bases at J; junction bases unmatched: 6. This CDR3 contains 14 residues. CDR3 region: CASRGTGLGEKLFF. Here the CDR3 DNA reads TGTGCCAGCAGGGGGACAGGGCTCGGTGAAAAACTGTTTTTT.

A note on this clonotype: This may be a read error: a much more frequent sequence differs by one nucleotide. This sequence joins TRBV6-5 and TRBJ2-7, with D perhaps TRBD2 (6 bases). The CDR3 is made up of 13 amino acids. CDR1 is MNHEY and CDR2 is SVGAGI in the germline V gene. The CDR3 here is CTSSSVGGDEQYF. As DNA, the CDR3 is TGTACCAGCAGTTCTGTCGGAGGGGACGAGCAGTACTTC.

This clonotype was counted many times. The chain links TRBV29-1 to TRBJ2-6, with unresolved D. Trimming took off 4 bases at V and 1 base at J, with 5 bases between the two ends. The CDR3 contains 13 residues. The V gene's germline CDR1 is SQVTM and CDR2 ANQGSEA. CDR3 nucleotide sequence: TGCAGCGTTGTCGTTTCTGGGGCCAACGTCCTGACTTTC. Its protein is CSVVVSGANVLTF.

In this sample, this clonotype turned up a few times. A read error may explain this, as a much larger clone is one base away. The chain links TRBV29-1 to TRBJ2-7; 13 bases are a match to TRBD2. Germline V gives CDR1 SQVTM, CDR2 ANQGSEA. CDR3 length: 16 amino acids. This chain's CDR3 is CSGVLAGGPGPYERYF. In DNA form, the CDR3 reads TGCAGCGGGGTACTAGCGGGAGGGCCAGGGCCCTACGAGCGGTACTTC.

The chain has TRBV9 and TRBJ2-7; 7 bases match TRBD2. This CDR3 is built from 13 residues. Germline V lookup: CDR1 SGDLS, CDR2 YYNGEE. The trim removed 3 bases at V and 10 bases at J, leaving 10 bases unmatched. CDR3 in DNA: TGTGCCAGCAGCGACGCTAGCGGACTAAATCAGTACTTC. Translating gives CASSDASGLNQYF. Full variable domain (remainder filled in from reference TRBV9 and TRBJ2-7): DSGVTQTPKHLITATGQRVTLRCSPRSGDLSVYWYQQSLDQGLQFLIQYYNGEERAKGNILERFSAQQFPDLHSELNLSSLELGDSALYFCASSDASGLNQYFGPGTRLTVT.